A selection of T cell receptor beta chains follows, all from one sample in a study of blood T cell repertoires in COVID-19. Clones were read by immunoSEQ multiplex PCR, and TCRdb kept only the in-frame ones, dropping some. The sample records 200,000 to 250,000 clones, around nine tenths being singletons. Sequenced material: peripheral blood. Every receptor here comes from a woman aged 55-70 years with acute or convalescent COVID-19. CDR3s leave out the opening cysteine and the closing phenylalanine or tryptophan. Where a row states a size, it is once, few, many or the class of an expanded clone; other rows omit it.

j_gene: TRBJ1-5
v_gene: TRBV7-6
abundance: -
CDR3aa: ASSLQGAGNQPQH

j_gene: TRBJ2-7
v_gene: TRBV5-1
abundance: -
CDR3aa: ASSLGLAGDEQY

j_gene: TRBJ1-3
v_gene: TRBV4-3
abundance: medium-sized
CDR3aa: ASSQDFDRSSSGNTIY

j_gene: TRBJ2-3
v_gene: TRBV7-9
abundance: few
CDR3aa: ASSRTSGSSDTQY

j_gene: TRBJ1-2
v_gene: TRBV18
abundance: -
CDR3aa: ASSGDSSLYGYT

j_gene: TRBJ2-7
v_gene: TRBV10-2
abundance: -
CDR3aa: ASRVAGGGNEQY

j_gene: TRBJ2-1
v_gene: TRBV6-4
abundance: once
CDR3aa: ASSSSTGGGEQF

j_gene: TRBJ1-5
v_gene: TRBV4-1
abundance: -
CDR3aa: ASSQDRGGAGNQPQH

j_gene: TRBJ1-4
v_gene: TRBV5-1
abundance: -
CDR3aa: ASSTGHATNEKLF

j_gene: TRBJ2-1
v_gene: TRBV6-4
abundance: -
CDR3aa: ASSESLNSGGARNEQF

j_gene: TRBJ2-1
v_gene: TRBV19
abundance: -
CDR3aa: ASSTGTGPEQF

j_gene: TRBJ1-3
v_gene: TRBV19
abundance: once
CDR3aa: ASSIAGAGHSGNTIY

j_gene: TRBJ2-1
v_gene: TRBV30
abundance: -
CDR3aa: AWSDETSGIDNEQF

j_gene: TRBJ2-5
v_gene: TRBV11-2
abundance: -
CDR3aa: ASSLVDWAGGRKETQY

j_gene: TRBJ2-5
v_gene: TRBV12-5
abundance: -
CDR3aa: ASAGTLGVQETQY

j_gene: TRBJ1-6
v_gene: TRBV2
abundance: -
CDR3aa: ASSLQGANNSPLH

j_gene: TRBJ1-1
v_gene: TRBV6-6
abundance: -
CDR3aa: ASSYGGQGSTEAF

j_gene: TRBJ2-7
v_gene: TRBV29-1
abundance: -
CDR3aa: SVELTGPTYEQY

j_gene: TRBJ2-1
v_gene: TRBV10-1
abundance: once
CDR3aa: ASGLTTMQQF

j_gene: TRBJ1-2
v_gene: TRBV3-1/TRBV3-2
abundance: -
CDR3aa: ASSQDLATGAYGYT

j_gene: TRBJ1-2
v_gene: TRBV6-2/TRBV6-3
abundance: few
CDR3aa: ASSYRNSALYGYT

j_gene: TRBJ2-1
v_gene: TRBV5-6
abundance: -
CDR3aa: ASSLDNYNEQF

j_gene: TRBJ2-3
v_gene: TRBV5-1
abundance: -
CDR3aa: ASSSTGTGSGTDTQY

j_gene: TRBJ2-2
v_gene: TRBV11-2
abundance: -
CDR3aa: ASSVTNTGELF

j_gene: TRBJ2-5
v_gene: TRBV5-1
abundance: -
CDR3aa: ASSLAPDRGGETQY

j_gene: TRBJ2-2
v_gene: TRBV10-2
abundance: once
CDR3aa: ASTQGTNTGELF

j_gene: TRBJ1-6
v_gene: TRBV30
abundance: few
CDR3aa: AWSRGDNSPLH

j_gene: TRBJ2-1
v_gene: TRBV3-1/TRBV3-2
abundance: -
CDR3aa: ASSHPPFDFRLAGAVSYNEQF

j_gene: TRBJ1-1
v_gene: TRBV9
abundance: once
CDR3aa: ASSPRGRGRTEAF

j_gene: TRBJ1-2
v_gene: TRBV27
abundance: -
CDR3aa: ASRASGTEFGYT

j_gene: TRBJ2-3
v_gene: TRBV11-2
abundance: -
CDR3aa: ASSLESAGRNSDTQY

j_gene: TRBJ2-3
v_gene: TRBV6-1
abundance: once
CDR3aa: ASSEVRGSTTDTQY

j_gene: TRBJ1-1
v_gene: TRBV29-1
abundance: -
CDR3aa: SVSPFRGTEAF

j_gene: TRBJ2-7
v_gene: TRBV29-1
abundance: -
CDR3aa: SVELLPYEQY

j_gene: TRBJ1-3
v_gene: TRBV7-9
abundance: -
CDR3aa: ASSLYTSSSGNTIY

j_gene: TRBJ2-7
v_gene: TRBV11-3
abundance: -
CDR3aa: ASSLDGLAGEREQY

j_gene: TRBJ1-1
v_gene: TRBV21-1
abundance: -
CDR3aa: ASSKGPKAGPGQGTVEAF

j_gene: TRBJ1-4
v_gene: TRBV11-2
abundance: -
CDR3aa: ASSYRGEKLF

j_gene: TRBJ1-4
v_gene: TRBV2
abundance: -
CDR3aa: ASIGTVEKLF

j_gene: TRBJ1-5
v_gene: TRBV6-5
abundance: -
CDR3aa: ASSLLQGVRPQH

j_gene: TRBJ1-1
v_gene: TRBV10-3
abundance: -
CDR3aa: AISKDMNTEAF